The 7 T cell receptor beta chains reported below all come from one sample, sequenced in a study of CD8+CD57+ T cells in acquired aplastic anemia. Genomic DNA, serving as template, underwent TCR beta VDJ and CDR3 profiling. TCRdb re-called the reads with MiXCR, one entry per CDR3 protein. The data hold about 150,000 distinct CDR3 sequences, with less than 60% observed a single time. Sequenced patients had shown CD8+CD57+ cell expansion by flow cytometry. Sequenced input: sorted CD4+, CD8+, or CD8+CD57+ T cells (not recorded which) from PBMCs. The source of these receptors is a human donor with aplastic anemia.

There are a few counts of this clonotype. The rearrangement links TRBV9 to TRBJ2-1; D is perhaps TRBD2 (7 bases). The V and J ends lost 0 bases and 2 bases respectively, with 9 bases between them. CDR3 length: 15 residues. CDR1 and CDR2 from the germline V gene are SGDLS and YYNGEE. CDR3: CASSVVGGPYNEQFF. The CDR3 DNA reads as TGTGCCAGCAGCGTAGTGGGGGGGCCCTACAATGAGCAGTTCTTC.

This clonotype appeared a single time. The CDR3 loop reads CASGPGQQETQYF. The CDR3 DNA reads as TGTGCCAGTGGGCCGGGACAGCAAGAGACCCAGTACTTC. The chain employs TRBV19 and TRBJ2-5; TRBD1 matches 7 bases. Trimming took 8 bases from V and 2 from J; bases not matched to a gene: 5. This CDR3 spans 13 amino acids. Germline-derived CDR1 and CDR2 are LNHDA and SQIVND (reference sequence).

The CDR3 nucleotides are TGTGCCAGCAGCCCCGGGACAGACCTCTATAGCAATCAGCCCCAGCATTTT. Protein product: CASSPGTDLYSNQPQHF. This chain connects TRBV4-2 to TRBJ1-5; 7 nucleotides agree with TRBD1. With V trimmed by 4 bases and J by 0 bases, 9 bases remained unmatched. The CDR3 has 17 residues. Germline V gene sequence: CDR1 LGHNA, CDR2 YNFKEQ.

Concerning this clonotype itself: One junction end disagrees with the germline gene, perhaps due to a read error. The chain recombines TRBV7-2 with TRBJ2-1, with 8 bases aligning to TRBD2. In germline, CDR1 is SGHTA, CDR2 FQGNSA. The CDR3 extends over 14 amino acids. Written as DNA, the CDR3 is TGTGCCAGCAGTTTAGCGGGGATCTACAATGAGCAGTTCTTC. It specifies CASSLAGIYNEQFF.

The chain employs TRBV2 and TRBJ1-2; weak D call: TRBD1 (5 bases). Trimming stripped 3 bases from V and 2 bases from J, with 10 bases between. Germline assignment: CDR1 SNHLY and CDR2 FYNNEI. This CDR3 contains 14 residues. CDR3 nucleotides: TGTGCCAGCAGTGAGATAGGGACGAACTATGGCTACACCTTC. It encodes CASSEIGTNYGYTF. The full variable domain, with the rest looked up from reference TRBV2 and TRBJ1-2, is EPEVTQTPSHQVTQMGQEVILRCVPISNHLYFYWYRQILGQKVEFLVSFYNNEISEKSEIFDDQFSVERPDGSNFTLKIRSTKLEDSAMYFCASSEIGTNYGYTFGSGTRLTVV.

This clonotype was observed a single time. The chain is built from TRBV5-1 and TRBJ2-7; unclear D gene. CDR1 and CDR2 (germline): SGHRS, YFSETQ. V dropped 5 bases and J dropped 6 bases, with 12 bases sitting between them. The CDR3 runs 12 residues. The CDR3 nucleotides are TGCGCCAGCAGGTTTGCGGTCGGCGAGCAGTACTTC. As protein: CASRFAVGEQYF.

This chain uses TRBV15 with TRBJ2-7, with a weak D call TRBD1 (6 bases). The germline V and J ends were trimmed by 4 bases and 7 bases, with 14 bases remaining between them. This CDR3 contains 13 residues. The germline gives CDR1 LNHNV, CDR2 YYDKDF (reference sequence). The CDR3 bases are TGTGCCACCAGCACCTCGCAGGGGAGAGAGCAGTACTTC. Its protein is CATSTSQGREQYF.